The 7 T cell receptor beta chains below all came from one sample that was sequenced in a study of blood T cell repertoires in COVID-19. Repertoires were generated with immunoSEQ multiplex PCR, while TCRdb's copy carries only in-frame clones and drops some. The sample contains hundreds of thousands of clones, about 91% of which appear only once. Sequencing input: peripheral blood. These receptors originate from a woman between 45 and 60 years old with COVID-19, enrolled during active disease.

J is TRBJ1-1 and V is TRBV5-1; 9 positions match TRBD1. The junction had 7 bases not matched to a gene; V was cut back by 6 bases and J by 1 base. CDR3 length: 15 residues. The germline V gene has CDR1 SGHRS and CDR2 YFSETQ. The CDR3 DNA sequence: TGCGCCAGCAAAATGGGGACAGGGTCGAACACTGAAGCTTTCTTT. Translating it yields CASKMGTGSNTEAFF.

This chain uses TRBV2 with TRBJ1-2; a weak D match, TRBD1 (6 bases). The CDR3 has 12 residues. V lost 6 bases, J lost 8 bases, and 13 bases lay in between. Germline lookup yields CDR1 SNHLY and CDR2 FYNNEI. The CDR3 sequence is CASRVSGEGYTF. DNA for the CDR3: TGTGCCAGCAGAGTCTCAGGGGAAGGCTACACCTTC.

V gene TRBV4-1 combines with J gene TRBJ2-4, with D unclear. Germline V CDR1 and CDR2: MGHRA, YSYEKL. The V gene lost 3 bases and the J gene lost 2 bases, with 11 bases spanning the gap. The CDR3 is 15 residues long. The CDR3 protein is CASSQPQKPKNIQYF. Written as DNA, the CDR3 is TGCGCCAGCAGCCAGCCGCAGAAACCCAAAAACATTCAGTACTTC.

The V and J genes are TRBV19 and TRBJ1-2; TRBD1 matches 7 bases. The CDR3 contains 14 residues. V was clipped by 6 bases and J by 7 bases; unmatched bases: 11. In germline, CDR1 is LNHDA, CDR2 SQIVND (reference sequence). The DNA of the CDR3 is TGTGCCAGTAGCCTTCCGACAGGGCTGGCTGGCTACACCTTC. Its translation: CASSLPTGLAGYTF.

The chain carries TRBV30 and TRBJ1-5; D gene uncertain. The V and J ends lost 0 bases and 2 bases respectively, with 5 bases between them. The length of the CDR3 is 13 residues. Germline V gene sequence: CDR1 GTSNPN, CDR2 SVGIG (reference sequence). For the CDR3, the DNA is TGTGCCTGGAGTGTAACGGGCAATCAGCCCCAGCATTTT. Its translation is CAWSVTGNQPQHF.

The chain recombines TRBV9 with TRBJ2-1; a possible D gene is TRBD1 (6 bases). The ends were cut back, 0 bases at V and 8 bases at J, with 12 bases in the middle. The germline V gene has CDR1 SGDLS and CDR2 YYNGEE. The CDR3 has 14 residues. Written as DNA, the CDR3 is TGTGCCAGCAGCGTAGAAACAGGGCTATATGAGCAGTTCTTC. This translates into CASSVETGLYEQFF.

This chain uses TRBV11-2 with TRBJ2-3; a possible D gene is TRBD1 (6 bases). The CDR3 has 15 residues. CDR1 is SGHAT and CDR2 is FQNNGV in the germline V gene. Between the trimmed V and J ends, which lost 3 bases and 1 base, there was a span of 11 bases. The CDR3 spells CASSFSGQRTDTQYF. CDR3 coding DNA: TGTGCCAGCAGCTTCTCCGGACAGCGCACAGATACGCAGTATTTT.